These 23 T cell receptor beta chains originate from one sample sequenced in a study of blood T cell repertoires in COVID-19. Profiled with immunoSEQ multiplex PCR; TCRdb holds only in-frame clones, not every one. The data show roughly 35,000 clones, with more than 75% seen just once and around 40% held by the top ten. Sequenced: peripheral blood. These receptors all stem from a human donor in a cohort sampled during active COVID-19.

CDR3 in DNA: TGCGCCAGCAGTGAAGGGACAGGGGAGGAGACCCAGTACTTC. This sequence encodes CASSEGTGEETQYF. This rearrangement joins TRBV10-1 to TRBJ2-5; 10 bases are shared with TRBD1. CDR1 and CDR2 (germline): WNHNN, SYGVQD (reference sequence). V gave up 3 bases and J gave up 5 bases; unmatched junction bases: 3. The CDR3 has 14 amino acids.

The genes are TRBV19 and TRBJ1-5, with 9 positions matching TRBD1. The J segment lost 5 bases and the V segment lost 10 bases, leaving 9 bases of the junction unmatched. The CDR3 covers 14 residues. Germline V gives CDR1 LNHDA, CDR2 SQIVND (reference sequence). This CDR3 reads CATHSGTGYQPQHF. The CDR3 bases are TGTGCCACCCATTCAGGGACAGGGTATCAGCCCCAGCATTTT.

The genes are TRBV27 and TRBJ2-5, with TRBD2 as a possible D gene (5 bases). The CDR3 has 14 amino acids. V was shortened by 2 bases and J by 6 bases, with 13 bases between the two germline ends. Per the germline V gene, CDR1 is MNHEY and CDR2 is SMNVEV (reference sequence). For the CDR3, the DNA is TGTGCCAGCAGTTTAGCGGGCTTGGTACAGACCCAGTACTTC. Encoded protein: CASSLAGLVQTQYF.

V is TRBV4-3 and J is TRBJ2-7; D gene uncertain. Germline V lookup: CDR1 LGHNA, CDR2 YSLEER. Trimming left V 0 bases short and J 2 bases short, with 8 bases between. The CDR3 extends over 14 amino acids. The CDR3 sequence is CASSQDYDTYEQYF. DNA of the CDR3: TGCGCCAGCAGCCAAGATTACGACACCTACGAGCAGTACTTC.

This clone has just a few counts. The rearrangement uses TRBV28 and TRBJ2-7; possibly TRBD1 for D (6 bases). Trimming removed 2 bases from V and 7 bases from J, with 12 bases in between. The CDR3 spans 13 residues. Germline V lookup: CDR1 MDHEN, CDR2 SYDVKM. CDR3 nucleotide sequence: TGTGCCAGCAGTTTAACAGGGCAGCGAGAGCAGTACTTC. This gives the protein CASSLTGQREQYF.

The chain employs TRBV29-1 and TRBJ2-5, with a tentative D call TRBD2 (6 bases). This CDR3 is built from 14 residues. V lost 6 bases and J lost 3, with 17 bases in between. Per the germline V gene, CDR1 is SQVTM and CDR2 is ANQGSEA. CDR3 sequence (DNA): TGCAGCGTGAACATCCAGATAGCGGAAGAGACCCAGTACTTC. This encodes CSVNIQIAEETQYF. Full variable domain (remainder filled in from reference TRBV29-1 and TRBJ2-5): SAVISQKPSRDICQRGTSLTIQCQVDSQVTMMFWYRQQPGQSLTLIATANQGSEATYESGFVIDKFPISRPNLTFSTLTVSNMSPEDSSIYLCSVNIQIAEETQYFGPGTRLLVL.

The gene calls are TRBV28 and TRBJ1-1; 9 bases line up with TRBD1. The CDR3 length is 13 residues. J gave up 5 bases and V 8 bases, and 6 bases lay outside the gene matches. CDR1 MDHEN and CDR2 SYDVKM come from the germline V gene. The CDR3: CASRGQGRTEAFF. CDR3 nucleotide sequence: TGTGCCAGCCGGGGACAGGGTAGGACTGAAGCTTTCTTT.

The genes are TRBV5-1 and TRBJ2-1; tentative D call: TRBD2 (5 bases). Trimming took off 4 bases at V and 2 bases at J, with 10 bases between the two ends. This CDR3 has 14 residues. Germline V CDR1 and CDR2: SGHRS, YFSETQ. CDR3 nucleotides: TGCGCCAGCAGCGCCCCCGGGACCTACAATGAGCAGTTCTTC. It specifies CASSAPGTYNEQFF.

V usage is TRBV12-2 and J usage is TRBJ2-2; TRBD1 reflects the table's D call only, with no check against the DNA. TRBV12-2 is listed as a pseudogene. The CDR3 is made up of 17 amino acids. In DNA, the CDR3 is TGTGCAAGTCGCCCACATTACCCCCGATCAAACACCGGGGAGCTGTTTTTT. Its translation: CASRPHYPRSNTGELFF.

The rearrangement uses TRBV5-1 and TRBJ2-2; TRBD1 agrees at 7 bases. The CDR3 is 14 residues long. The V segment lost 5 bases and the J segment 1 base; nucleotides outside the gene matches: 2. CDR1 is SGHRS, CDR2 YFSETQ, per germline. The CDR3 bases are TGCGCCAGCAGGGGACAGATGAACACCGGGGAGCTGTTTTTT. It is translated as CASRGQMNTGELFF.

J is TRBJ1-2 and V is TRBV7-9; 7 positions match TRBD1. V dropped 6 bases and J dropped 7; count of bases not matched to a gene: 11. CDR1 is SEHNR, CDR2 FQNEAQ, per germline (reference sequence). The CDR3 is 14 residues long. CDR3: CASRKGGQWAGYTF. The DNA for the CDR3 is TGTGCCAGCAGGAAGGGGGGACAGTGGGCTGGCTACACCTTC.

This chain links TRBV6-5 with TRBJ2-7; D might be TRBD1 (6 bases). With 2 bases removed from V and 0 bases from J, the gap between germline ends came to 11 bases. Looked up from germline, CDR1 is MNHEY and CDR2 is SVGAGI. The CDR3 spans 15 residues. The CDR3 sequence is CASSYPRTVSYEQYF. CDR3 bases: TGTGCCAGCAGTTACCCCCGGACAGTCTCCTACGAGCAGTACTTC.

J is TRBJ1-2 and V is TRBV7-9, with TRBD1 matching over 9 bases. The CDR3 totals 14 residues. The V gene end was trimmed by 1 base and the J gene end by 5 bases; junction bases not matched to a gene: 2. Germline V gene data show CDR1 as SEHNR and CDR2 as FQNEAQ (reference sequence). The CDR3 sequence: CASSLGTGDYGYTF. The DNA for the CDR3 is TGTGCCAGCAGCTTAGGGACAGGGGATTATGGCTACACCTTC.

The chain combines TRBV6-5 with TRBJ2-2; a possible D gene is TRBD1 (5 bases). Germline V gives CDR1 MNHEY, CDR2 SVGAGI. This CDR3 has 13 amino acids. The V and J ends lost 7 bases and 0 bases respectively, with 6 bases between them. The CDR3 loop is CASTRANTGELFF. The CDR3 nucleotides are TGTGCCAGCACCAGGGCGAACACCGGGGAGCTGTTTTTT.

CDR3 protein: CAPRRDEQYF. The CDR3 region has the DNA TGTGCACCCCGGCGGGACGAGCAGTACTTC. The gene calls are TRBV12-2 and TRBJ2-7; the table's D gene call, TRBD2, was not cross checked with the DNA. TRBV12-2 is reported as a pseudogene. The CDR3 has 10 amino acids.

V gene TRBV7-2 combines with J gene TRBJ2-1; D possibly corresponds to TRBD1 (5 bases). CDR1 is SGHTA and CDR2 is FQGNSA in the germline V gene. V was clipped by 4 bases and J by 10 bases, with 8 bases between them. The CDR3 totals 11 residues. This chain's CDR3 is CASSSRTEQFF. The CDR3, as DNA: TGTGCCAGCAGCTCACGGACAGAGCAGTTCTTC. Full variable domain (missing parts from reference TRBV7-2 and TRBJ2-1): GAGVSQSPSNKVTEKGKDVELRCDPISGHTALYWYRQSLGQGLEFLIYFQGNSAPDKSGLPSDRFSAERTGGSVSTLTIQRTQQEDSAVYLCASSSRTEQFFGPGTRLTVL.

This chain links TRBV10-3 with TRBJ1-5; D is uncertain. Per the germline V gene, CDR1 is ENHRY and CDR2 is SYGVKD. The CDR3 contains 14 residues. Trimming stripped 4 bases from V and 2 bases from J, with 9 bases between. CDR3 DNA sequence: TGTGCCATCAGTGCAGGACTTCGCAATCAGCCCCAGCATTTT. Encoded protein: CAISAGLRNQPQHF.

This rearrangement joins TRBV7-2 to TRBJ2-7, with 7 bases fitting TRBD1. Germline V CDR1 and CDR2: SGHTA, FQGNSA. Losses at the gene ends were 0 bases for V and 2 bases for J; bases not matched to a gene: 7. The CDR3 is 16 amino acids. The CDR3 DNA follows: TGTGCCAGCAGCTTAGCGAGTCGACAGGGAGCCTACGAGCAGTACTTC. The encoded protein is CASSLASRQGAYEQYF.

This clone has a single count. The rearrangement uses TRBV27 and TRBJ1-5, with D hard to call. Deletions cut 2 bases from V and 7 bases from J, with 6 bases between. CDR3 length: 12 residues. CDR1 and CDR2 from the germline V gene are MNHEY and SMNVEV (reference sequence). The DNA of the CDR3 is TGTGCCAGCAGTTTACCTGGCCAGCCCCAGCATTTT. It translates to CASSLPGQPQHF.

The V call is TRBV5-1, the J call TRBJ2-2; D may be TRBD2 (7 bases). Per the germline V gene, CDR1 is SGHRS and CDR2 is YFSETQ. This CDR3 contains 17 residues. The V gene lost 4 bases and the J gene lost 6 bases, with 22 bases spanning the gap. The CDR3 coding sequence is TGCGCCAGCAGCCCGGCGGGGGCGGGGTCGGGCCCCGGGGAGCTGTTTTTT. Amino acid sequence: CASSPAGAGSGPGELFF.

This clone came up once. The rearrangement joins TRBV19 to TRBJ2-1; TRBD2 matches 8 bases. Germline V gene lookup returns CDR1 LNHDA and CDR2 SQIVND (reference sequence). With V trimmed by 3 bases and J by 5 bases, 3 bases remained unmatched. The CDR3 totals 14 residues. The CDR3 region is CASSIAGGNNEQFF. CDR3 in DNA: TGTGCCAGTAGTATCGCGGGGGGAAACAATGAGCAGTTCTTC. Full variable domain (outside the CDR3, taken from reference TRBV19 and TRBJ2-1): DGGITQSPKYLFRKEGQNVTLSCEQNLNHDAMYWYRQDPGQGLRLIYYSQIVNDFQKGDIAEGYSVSREKKESFPLTVTSAQKNPTAFYLCASSIAGGNNEQFFGPGTRLTVL.

The table lists this clone with a few counts. V is TRBV28 and J is TRBJ1-1, with D perhaps TRBD1 (6 bases). The germline gives CDR1 MDHEN, CDR2 SYDVKM. The V gene lost 6 bases and the J gene lost 4 bases, with 15 bases spanning the gap. The CDR3 length is 14 residues. The CDR3 region is CASSNYRVGTEAFF. In nucleotides, the CDR3 is TGTGCCAGCAGCAACTACAGGGTGGGCACTGAAGCTTTCTTT.

The chain employs TRBV29-1 and TRBJ1-5; D is perhaps TRBD1 (6 bases). Trimming removed 7 bases at V and 4 bases at J, with 17 bases between. Germline V gives CDR1 SQVTM, CDR2 ANQGSEA. The CDR3 has 14 residues. CDR3 in amino acids: CSATPGGLNQPQHF. CDR3 bases: TGCAGCGCCACACCGGGGGGGCTGAATCAGCCCCAGCATTTT.